The 6 T cell receptor beta chains given below trace back to one sample, sequenced in a study of CD8 T cells in Susac syndrome. Random hexamers primed reverse transcription of about 0.5 to 1 ug RNA. TCRdb re-called the immunoSEQ multiplex PCR reads with MiXCR, one entry per CDR3 protein. The repertoire holds around 150,000 distinct CDR3 sequences, with 95% as singletons. The sequenced sample was CD4+ T cells from PBMCs. These receptors all stem from a human donor with Susac syndrome.

The chain carries TRBV6-2 or TRBV6-3 and TRBJ2-1; 11 bases line up with TRBD2. The CDR3 is 15 residues long. CDR1 is MNHEY, CDR2 SVGEGT, per germline. J gave up 4 bases and V 6 bases, and 5 bases lay outside the gene matches. The DNA of the CDR3 is TGTGCCAGCAGCGCCGGACTAGCGGGTTACAATGAGCAGTTCTTC. Translated: CASSAGLAGYNEQFF.

The rearrangement links TRBV29-1 to TRBJ2-2; D perhaps matches TRBD2 (6 bases). This CDR3 region has 15 residues. From germline, CDR1 is SQVTM and CDR2 ANQGSEA. V was trimmed by 3 bases and J by 4 bases, leaving 15 bases between them. The DNA of the CDR3 is TGCAGCGTTGACATTAGCCTAGCGCGCACCGGGGAGCTGTTTTTT. This sequence encodes CSVDISLARTGELFF.

This CDR3 reads CASSLEGGSYEQYF. The CDR3 region has the DNA TGTGCCAGCAGCTTAGAAGGCGGTTCCTACGAGCAGTACTTC. J is TRBJ2-7 and V is TRBV7-6; D gene unclear. The V and J ends lost 1 base and 1 base respectively, with 8 bases between them. Germline assignment: CDR1 SGHVS and CDR2 FNYEAQ. The CDR3 spans 14 residues.

This chain's CDR3 is CASSLDPGEYEQYF. Here the CDR3 DNA reads TGTGCCAGCAGCTTAGATCCAGGGGAATACGAGCAGTACTTC. The V and J genes are TRBV13 and TRBJ2-7; the D gene is possibly TRBD1 (6 bases). The V gene's germline CDR1 is PRHDT and CDR2 FYEKMQ (reference sequence). Trimming cost V 1 base and J 4 bases, with 11 bases left between them. The CDR3 covers 14 residues.

The chain has TRBV18 and TRBJ1-2, with 7 nucleotides matching TRBD1. Looked up from germline, CDR1 is KGHSH and CDR2 is LQKENI. After removal of 2 bases from V and 8 bases from J, the junction contained 11 bases not matched to a gene. The CDR3 extends over 15 amino acids. The CDR3 DNA sequence: TGTGCCAGCTCACCAAAAGAACAGGGGCCCCACGGCTACACCTTC. Translating it yields CASSPKEQGPHGYTF.

This rearrangement joins TRBV12-3 or TRBV12-4 to TRBJ1-1; D not resolved. The V end was cut by 5 bases, the J end by 5 bases, with 15 bases between. This CDR3 spans 14 amino acids. The CDR3 protein is CASSVQGGQTEAFF. Here the CDR3 DNA reads TGTGCCAGCAGTGTCCAAGGAGGGCAGACTGAAGCTTTCTTT.